These T cell receptor beta chains were read from a single sample in a study of T cells after yellow fever vaccination. From the 5' RACE reads, TCRdb called clonotypes with MiXCR, one entry per CDR3 protein. The table includes about 300,000 distinct CDR3 sequences, about 6.6% detected once. The sequencing here drew on PBMCs, taken roughly seven weeks after the first yellow fever vaccination. These receptor sequences come from a man aged 18 to 29 who received the YFV17D yellow fever vaccine. CDR3s include the opening cysteine and the closing phenylalanine or tryptophan. The D gene is left open where the match is weak. Not all rows give a size; the values are once, few, many and, for expanded clones, a class.

j_call: TRBJ1-6; clone_size: few; v_call: TRBV5-1; d_call: NA; cdr3_nt: TGCGCCAGCAGCCGGTCCAGGACAGATAATTCACCCCTCCACTTT; cdr3_aa: CASSRSRTDNSPLHF
j_call: TRBJ1-1; clone_size: NA; v_call: TRBV10-3; d_call: TRBD1; cdr3_nt: TGTGCCATCAGTGGAAGGACAGGGGGATCGGGCACTGAAGCTTTCTTT; cdr3_aa: CAISGRTGGSGTEAFF
j_call: TRBJ2-6; clone_size: NA; v_call: TRBV5-1; d_call: TRBD1; cdr3_nt: TGCGCCAGCAGCTTCTGGGGTTACCAGGGGGCGCGGGGGGCCAACGTCCTGACTTTC; cdr3_aa: CASSFWGYQGARGANVLTF
j_call: TRBJ2-5; clone_size: NA; v_call: TRBV11-2; d_call: NA; cdr3_nt: TGTGCTACATCTCCGGGACAAATGAGAGAGACCCAGTACTTC; cdr3_aa: CATSPGQMRETQYF
j_call: TRBJ2-1; clone_size: few; v_call: TRBV2; d_call: NA; cdr3_nt: TGTGCCAGCGGGGCCAACTACAATGAGCAGTTCTTC; cdr3_aa: CASGANYNEQFF
j_call: TRBJ2-3; clone_size: few; v_call: TRBV5-1; d_call: TRBD2; cdr3_nt: TGCGCCAGCAGCTTGGACCCAGCGGGGGGGGTCAATACGCAGTATTTT; cdr3_aa: CASSLDPAGGVNTQYF
j_call: TRBJ2-1; clone_size: few; v_call: TRBV5-4; d_call: TRBD1; cdr3_nt: TGTGCCAGCAGCCGAGACAGGGGAAGGTCCTACAATGAGCAGTTCTTC; cdr3_aa: CASSRDRGRSYNEQFF
j_call: TRBJ2-5; clone_size: few; v_call: TRBV15; d_call: TRBD2; cdr3_nt: TGTGCCACCAGCAGAGACCGACTAGCGGGGGTTGAGACCCAGTACTTC; cdr3_aa: CATSRDRLAGVETQYF
j_call: TRBJ1-1; clone_size: NA; v_call: TRBV27; d_call: NA; cdr3_nt: TGTGCCAGCAGTTTAAACGAAGGGGGGAAGAACACTGAAGCTTTCTTT; cdr3_aa: CASSLNEGGKNTEAFF
j_call: TRBJ2-2; clone_size: NA; v_call: TRBV7-9; d_call: NA; cdr3_nt: TGTGCCAGCAGCCCGACATCGAACACCGGGGAGCTGTTTTTT; cdr3_aa: CASSPTSNTGELFF
j_call: TRBJ2-2; clone_size: few; v_call: TRBV10-3; d_call: TRBD1; cdr3_nt: TGTGCCATCAGGCGGGGGGGACAGGGGGTCGGCGGGGAGCTGTTTTTT; cdr3_aa: CAIRRGGQGVGGELFF
j_call: TRBJ1-5; clone_size: many; v_call: TRBV4-1; d_call: NA; cdr3_nt: TGCGCCAGCAGCCAAGAAGATCCGGGGGCAGGTCAGCCCCAGCATTTT; cdr3_aa: CASSQEDPGAGQPQHF
j_call: TRBJ1-2; clone_size: few; v_call: TRBV2; d_call: NA; cdr3_nt: TGTGCCAGCAGTGAAGAGGGATACTATGGCTACACCTTC; cdr3_aa: CASSEEGYYGYTF
j_call: TRBJ1-4; clone_size: few; v_call: TRBV9; d_call: NA; cdr3_nt: TGTGCCAGCAGCCCGGTGCGGGGGAATGAAAAACTGTTTTTT; cdr3_aa: CASSPVRGNEKLFF
j_call: TRBJ2-1; clone_size: many; v_call: TRBV4-3; d_call: NA; cdr3_nt: TGCGCCAGCAGCCAAAGACATCTCGGTGAGCAGTTCTTC; cdr3_aa: CASSQRHLGEQFF
j_call: TRBJ1-2; clone_size: NA; v_call: TRBV7-2; d_call: NA; cdr3_nt: TGTGCCAGCAGCTTGGTGCCAGACTATGGCTACACCTTC; cdr3_aa: CASSLVPDYGYTF